This TCR beta chain came from a study of identical twins. Ten or more counts support this clonotype. The antigen is undetermined. The CDR3 length is 18 residues. Germline CDR1 SGHDT, CDR2 YYEEEE. V trimming: 5 bases; J trimming: 1 base; junction bases outside the gene matches: 16. Study-wide findings and caveats: The conclusions drew on cross-sectional statistical analysis instead of tracking the same donors. Partial confounding of zero-insertion analyses by invariant MAIT and iNKT cells was possible. Insertions were reduced in abundant cord blood beta clonotypes but not in memory repertoires.

Via MiXCR, TCRdb re-called the 5' RACE reads, giving one row per CDR3 protein. The data contain 200,000 to 300,000 distinct CDR3 sequences, about 11% of them seen just once; the ten biggest clones take up 9% to 10%. Healthy Caucasians alone served as donors. Sequences were obtained from memory T cells sorted from blood. The TCR was taken from a man in his forties or fifties in good health. The V and J genes are TRBV5-6 and TRBJ2-5; 8 nucleotides line up with TRBD1. CDR3 DNA: TGTGCCAGCAGACTTACCCAGGAACTTGGACAGGGCCAAGAGACCCAGTACTTC. As protein: CASRLTQELGQGQETQYF.